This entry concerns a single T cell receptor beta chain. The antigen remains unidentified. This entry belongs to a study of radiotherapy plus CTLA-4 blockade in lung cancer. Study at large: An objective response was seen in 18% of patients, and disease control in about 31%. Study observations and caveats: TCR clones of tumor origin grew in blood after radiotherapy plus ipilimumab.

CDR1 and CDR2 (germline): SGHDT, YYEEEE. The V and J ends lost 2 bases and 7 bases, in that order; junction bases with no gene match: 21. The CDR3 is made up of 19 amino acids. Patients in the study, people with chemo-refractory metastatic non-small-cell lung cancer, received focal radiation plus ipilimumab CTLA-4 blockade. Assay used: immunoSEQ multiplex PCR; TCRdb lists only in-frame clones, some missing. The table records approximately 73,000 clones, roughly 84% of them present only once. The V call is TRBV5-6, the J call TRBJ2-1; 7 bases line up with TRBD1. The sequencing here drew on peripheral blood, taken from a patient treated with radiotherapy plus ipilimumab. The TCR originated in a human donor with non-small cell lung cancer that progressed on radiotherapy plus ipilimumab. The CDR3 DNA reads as TGTGCCAGCAGCTTCAGGGGGTCCTTGGGATTGGATGGAGTGAATGAGCAGTTCTTC. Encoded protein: CASSFRGSLGLDGVNEQFF.